This TCR beta chain is from a study of T cell changes during pregnancy in multiple sclerosis. V lost 5 bases, J lost 0 bases, and 4 bases stayed unmatched. CDR1 is SEHNR and CDR2 is FQNEAQ in the germline V gene (reference sequence). The length of the CDR3 is 15 residues. Generated by immunoSEQ multiplex PCR, the TCRdb table keeps only in-frame clones and is missing some. Counted here are tens of thousands of clones, around 97% occurring once; the ten biggest clones make up 2% to 2.5%. This chain connects TRBV7-9 to TRBJ2-1, with TRBD2 matching over 7 bases. The input for sequencing was CD8+ T cells from peripheral blood mononuclear cells, taken after pregnancy. This TCR was sampled from a female donor with multiple sclerosis, enrolled in a pregnancy study. The CDR3 DNA follows: TGTGCCAGCAGCCCCGGGGGGAGCTCCTACAATGAGCAGTTCTTC. As protein: CASSPGGSSYNEQFF.